This entry is about one T cell receptor (beta chain). What it binds is not known. Through week 26, nivolumab 3 mg/kg IV was given weeks 1, 4, 7, 10, then biweekly. The sample comes from a study of ipilimumab plus nivolumab after autologous stem cell transplantation. About the study: Patients received a median of roughly 5 ipilimumab and roughly 8 nivolumab doses.

The ends were cut back, 5 bases at V and 4 bases at J, with 8 bases in the middle. The length of the CDR3 is 12 residues. CDR1 and CDR2 from the germline V gene are LNHDA and SQIVND (reference sequence). This table comes from immunoSEQ multiplex PCR, and its TCRdb copy is limited to in-frame clones, with some not included. The sample has about 18,000 clones, around four fifths seen once. Study results and limitations: Authors suggest TCR repertoire, Treg phenotype and gut microbiota support further study.

The chain uses TRBV19 and TRBJ1-2; no clear D gene. The source is a male donor with diffuse large B-cell lymphoma. Sequences were derived from PBMCs, sampled in a trial of ipilimumab plus nivolumab as post-transplant consolidation. This chain's CDR3 is CASSLTAYGYTF. The CDR3 region has the DNA TGTGCCAGTAGTCTTACCGCCTATGGCTACACCTTC.